There are a few counts of the clone carrying this TCR beta chain. The data derive from a study of blood T cell repertoires in COVID-19. For the study at large: T cells, B-cell-depleted T cells, or PBMCs provided the cDNA or gDNA that served as material.

TCRdb's copy holds only in-frame clones and misses some; the assay was immunoSEQ multiplex PCR. The table records around 81,000 clones, about 85% of them present only once. This TCR derives from a man aged 45-65 years with acute or convalescent COVID-19. The sequenced sample consisted of peripheral blood.

The CDR3 DNA reads TGTGCCAGCAGTTACCAGGGCCAAGAGACCCAGTACTTC. Translation gives CASSYQGQETQYF. The J gene is TRBJ2-5, the V gene TRBV6-2 or TRBV6-3, with D possibly TRBD1 on 5 matching bases. V was clipped by 2 bases and J by 1 base, with 5 bases between them. This CDR3 has 13 residues. Per the germline V gene, CDR1 is MNHEY and CDR2 is SVGEGT.